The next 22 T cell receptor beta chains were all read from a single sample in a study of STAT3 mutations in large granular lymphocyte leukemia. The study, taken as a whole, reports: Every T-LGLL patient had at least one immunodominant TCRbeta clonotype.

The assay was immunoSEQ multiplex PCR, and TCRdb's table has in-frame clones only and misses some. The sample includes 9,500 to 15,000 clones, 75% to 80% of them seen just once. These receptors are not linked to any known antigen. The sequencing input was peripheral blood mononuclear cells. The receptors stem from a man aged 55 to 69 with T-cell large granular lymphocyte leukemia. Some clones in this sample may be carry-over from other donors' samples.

This CDR3 reads CSVAQPGGYTF. The CDR3 DNA reads TGCAGCGTTGCCCAACCAGGTGGCTACACCTTC. The V and J genes are TRBV29-1 and TRBJ1-2, with D hard to call. Germline CDR1 reads SQVTM; CDR2 reads ANQGSEA. The CDR3 spans 11 residues. V was shortened by 4 bases and J by 7 bases, with 10 bases between the two germline ends.

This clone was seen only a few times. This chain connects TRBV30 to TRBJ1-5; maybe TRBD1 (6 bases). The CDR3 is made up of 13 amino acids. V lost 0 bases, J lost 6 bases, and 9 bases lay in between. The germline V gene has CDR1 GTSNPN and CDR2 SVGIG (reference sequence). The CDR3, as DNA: TGTGCCTGGAGTGTACAACAGGGTCAGCCCCAGCATTTT. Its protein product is CAWSVQQGQPQHF.

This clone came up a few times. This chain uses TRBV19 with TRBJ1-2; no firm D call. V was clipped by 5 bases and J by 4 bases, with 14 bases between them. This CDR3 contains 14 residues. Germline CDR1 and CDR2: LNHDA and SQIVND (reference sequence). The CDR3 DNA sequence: TGTGCCAGTAGTCCCGTAACAGCGCCCTATGGCTACACCTTC. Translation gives CASSPVTAPYGYTF.

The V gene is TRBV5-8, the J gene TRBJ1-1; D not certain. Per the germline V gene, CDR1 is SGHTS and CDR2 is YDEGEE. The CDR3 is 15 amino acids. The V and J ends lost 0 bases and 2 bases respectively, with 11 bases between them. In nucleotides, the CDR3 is TGTGCCAGCAGCTTGGGCCCGGAGGCAAACACTGAAGCTTTCTTT. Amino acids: CASSLGPEANTEAFF.

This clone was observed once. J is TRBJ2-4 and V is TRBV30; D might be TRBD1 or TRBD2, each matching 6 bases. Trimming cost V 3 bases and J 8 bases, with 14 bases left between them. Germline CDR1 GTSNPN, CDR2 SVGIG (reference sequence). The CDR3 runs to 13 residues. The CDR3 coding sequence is TGTGCCTGGAGGGGGGGCCTGGGGGACATTCAGTACTTC. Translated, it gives CAWRGGLGDIQYF. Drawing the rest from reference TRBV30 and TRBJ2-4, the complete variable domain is SQTIHQWPATLVQPVGSPLSLECTVEGTSNPNLYWYRQAAGRGLQLLFYSVGIGQISSEVPQNLSASRPQDRQFILSSKKLLLSDSGFYLCAWRGGLGDIQYFGAGTRLSVL.

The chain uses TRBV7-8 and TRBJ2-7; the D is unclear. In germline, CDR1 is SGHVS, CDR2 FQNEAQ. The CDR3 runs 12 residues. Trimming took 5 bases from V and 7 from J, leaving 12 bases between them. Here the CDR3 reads CASSRLTAEQYF. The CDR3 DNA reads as TGTGCCAGCAGCCGGCTTACGGCGGAGCAGTACTTC. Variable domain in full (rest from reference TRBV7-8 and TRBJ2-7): GAGVSQSPRYKVAKRGQDVALRCDPISGHVSLFWYQQALGQGPEFLTYFQNEAQLDKSGLPSDRFFAERPEGSVSTLKIQRTQQEDSAVYLCASSRLTAEQYFGPGTRLTVT.

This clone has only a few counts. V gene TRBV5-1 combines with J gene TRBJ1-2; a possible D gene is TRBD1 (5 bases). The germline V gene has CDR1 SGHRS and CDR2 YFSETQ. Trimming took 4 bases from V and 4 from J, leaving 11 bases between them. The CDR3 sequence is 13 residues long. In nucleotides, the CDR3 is TGCGCCAGCAGCCCCGAGGGGACCTATGGCTACACCTTC. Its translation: CASSPEGTYGYTF.

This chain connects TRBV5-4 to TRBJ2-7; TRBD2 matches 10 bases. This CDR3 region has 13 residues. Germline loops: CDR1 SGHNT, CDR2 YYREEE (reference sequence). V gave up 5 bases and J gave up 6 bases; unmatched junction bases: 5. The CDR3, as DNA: TGTGCCAGCAGTTCCGGGACTAGCGTCGAGCAGTACTTC. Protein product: CASSSGTSVEQYF.

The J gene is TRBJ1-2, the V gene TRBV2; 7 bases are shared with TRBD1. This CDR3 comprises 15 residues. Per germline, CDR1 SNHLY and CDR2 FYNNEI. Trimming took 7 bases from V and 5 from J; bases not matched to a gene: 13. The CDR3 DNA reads TGTGCCAGCACCTGGACTTTGCAGGGGGGATATGGCTACACCTTC. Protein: CASTWTLQGGYGYTF.

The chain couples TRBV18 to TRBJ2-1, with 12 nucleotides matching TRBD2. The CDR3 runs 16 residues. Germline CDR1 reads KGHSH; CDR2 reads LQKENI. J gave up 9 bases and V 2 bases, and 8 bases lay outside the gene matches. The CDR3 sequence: CASSPGPLAGGIEQFF. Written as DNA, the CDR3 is TGTGCCAGCTCACCAGGGCCCCTAGCGGGAGGGATTGAGCAGTTCTTC. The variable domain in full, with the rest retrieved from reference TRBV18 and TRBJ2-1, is NAGVMQNPRHLVRRRGQEARLRCSPMKGHSHVYWYRQLPEEGLKFMVYLQKENIIDESGMPKERFSAEFPKEGPSILRIQQVVRGDSAAYFCASSPGPLAGGIEQFFGPGTRLTVL.

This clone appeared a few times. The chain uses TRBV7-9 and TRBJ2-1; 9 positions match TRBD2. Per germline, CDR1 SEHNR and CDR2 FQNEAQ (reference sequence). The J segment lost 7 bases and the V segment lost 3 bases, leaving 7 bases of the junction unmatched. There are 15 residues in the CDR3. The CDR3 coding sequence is TGTGCCAGCAGCTTCGTGCGGGAGGGCCAAAATGAGCAGTTCTTC. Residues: CASSFVREGQNEQFF.

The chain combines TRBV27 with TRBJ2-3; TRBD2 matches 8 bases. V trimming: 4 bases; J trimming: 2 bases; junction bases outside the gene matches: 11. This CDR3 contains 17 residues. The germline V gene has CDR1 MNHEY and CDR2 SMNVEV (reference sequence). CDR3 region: CASSSPALRGVTDTQYF. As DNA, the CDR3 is TGTGCCAGCAGTTCCCCAGCCCTGCGGGGGGTCACAGATACGCAGTATTTT.

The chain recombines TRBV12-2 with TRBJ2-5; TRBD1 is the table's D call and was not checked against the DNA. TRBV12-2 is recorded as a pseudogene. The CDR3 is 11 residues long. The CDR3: CASRLGRDRHF. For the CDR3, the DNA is TGTGCAAGTCGCTTAGGCCGGGACAGGCACTTC.

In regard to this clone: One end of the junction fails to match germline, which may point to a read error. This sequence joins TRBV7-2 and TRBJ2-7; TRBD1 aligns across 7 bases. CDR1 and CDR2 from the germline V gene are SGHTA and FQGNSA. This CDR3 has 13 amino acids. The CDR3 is CVSSLLTGHEQYF. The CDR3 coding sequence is TGTGTCAGCAGCTTATTGACAGGGCACGAGCAGTACTTC.

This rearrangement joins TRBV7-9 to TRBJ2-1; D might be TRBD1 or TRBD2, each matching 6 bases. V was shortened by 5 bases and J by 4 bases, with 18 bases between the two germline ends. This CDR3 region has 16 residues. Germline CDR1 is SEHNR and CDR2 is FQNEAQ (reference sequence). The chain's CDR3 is CASSPRRGSGYNEQFF. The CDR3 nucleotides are TGTGCCAGCAGCCCCCGGAGGGGGAGTGGGTACAATGAGCAGTTCTTC.

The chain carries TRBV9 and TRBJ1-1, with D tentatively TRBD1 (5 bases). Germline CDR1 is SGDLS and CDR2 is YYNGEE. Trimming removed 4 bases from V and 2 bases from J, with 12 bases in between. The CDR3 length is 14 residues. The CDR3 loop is CASSLGTDNTEAFF. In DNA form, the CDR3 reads TGTGCCAGCAGCCTAGGGACGGATAACACTGAAGCTTTCTTT.

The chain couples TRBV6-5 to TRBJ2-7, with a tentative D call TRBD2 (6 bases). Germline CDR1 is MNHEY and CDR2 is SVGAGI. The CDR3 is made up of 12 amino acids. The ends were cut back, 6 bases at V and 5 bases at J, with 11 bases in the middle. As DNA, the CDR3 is TGTGCCAGCAGCCCCCGACTAGACGAGCAGTACTTC. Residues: CASSPRLDEQYF.

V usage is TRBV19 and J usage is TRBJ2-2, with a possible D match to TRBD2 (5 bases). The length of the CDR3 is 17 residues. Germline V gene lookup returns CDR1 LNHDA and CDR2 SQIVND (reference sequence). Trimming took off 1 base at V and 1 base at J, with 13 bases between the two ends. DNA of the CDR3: TGTGCCAGTAGTATAGGAAGCCTCGGAGGGAACACCGGGGAGCTGTTTTTT. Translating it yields CASSIGSLGGNTGELFF.

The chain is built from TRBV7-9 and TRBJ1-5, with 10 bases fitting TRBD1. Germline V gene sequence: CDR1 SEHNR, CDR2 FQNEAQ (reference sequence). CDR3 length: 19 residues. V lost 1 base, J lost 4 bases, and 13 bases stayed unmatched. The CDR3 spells CASSLGGGTGVIGNQPQHF. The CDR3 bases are TGTGCCAGCAGCTTAGGGGGAGGGACAGGGGTAATAGGGAATCAGCCCCAGCATTTT.

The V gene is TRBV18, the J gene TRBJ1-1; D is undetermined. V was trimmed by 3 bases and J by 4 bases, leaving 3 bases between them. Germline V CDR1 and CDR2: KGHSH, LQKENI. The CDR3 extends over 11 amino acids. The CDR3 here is CASSPITEAFF. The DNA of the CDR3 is TGTGCCAGCTCACCGATCACTGAAGCTTTCTTT.

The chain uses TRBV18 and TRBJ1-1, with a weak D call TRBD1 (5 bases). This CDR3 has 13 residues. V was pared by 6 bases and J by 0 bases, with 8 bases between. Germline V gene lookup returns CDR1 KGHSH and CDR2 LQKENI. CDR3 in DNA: TGTGCCAGCTCTGGGGGATTGAACACTGAAGCTTTCTTT. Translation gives CASSGGLNTEAFF. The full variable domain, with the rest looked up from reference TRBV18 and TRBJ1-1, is NAGVMQNPRHLVRRRGQEARLRCSPMKGHSHVYWYRQLPEEGLKFMVYLQKENIIDESGMPKERFSAEFPKEGPSILRIQQVVRGDSAAYFCASSGGLNTEAFFGQGTRLTVV.

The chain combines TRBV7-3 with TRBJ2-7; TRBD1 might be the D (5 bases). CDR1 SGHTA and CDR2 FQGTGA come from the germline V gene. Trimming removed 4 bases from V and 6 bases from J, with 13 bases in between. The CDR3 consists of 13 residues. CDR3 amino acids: CASSSGIQGEQYF. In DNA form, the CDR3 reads TGTGCCAGCAGCTCAGGGATTCAAGGCGAGCAGTACTTC.